This T cell receptor beta chain was recorded in a study of graft-versus-host responses after intestinal transplantation. Study in general: Every transplant recipient was induced with anti-thymocyte globulin, then maintained on tacrolimus and steroids for about 3 years. Study findings and constraints: In patients with graft-donor T cell macrochimerism, allograft graft-versus-host to host-versus-graft clonal ratios were high.

As for this clone: Its antigen is not known.

CDR3 length equals 15 residues. The data were produced by immunoSEQ multiplex PCR, yet TCRdb's version contains in-frame clones alone and is incomplete. Of about 100,000 clones in the sample, roughly nine tenths were seen once. This chain joins TRBV21-1 and TRBJ2-5; the tabulated D call, TRBD1, remains unverified against the DNA. TRBV21-1 is given as a pseudogene. The TCR sequence derives from a human donor who was the organ donor for an intestinal transplant. Sequences were derived from unstimulated CD4+ T cells sorted from spleen or lymph node cells, sampled before transplant. The CDR3 here is CASTATGREGETQYF. The CDR3 DNA reads as TGTGCCAGCACCGCGACAGGGAGAGAGGGAGAGACCCAGTACTTC.